The 14 T cell receptor beta chains below were found in one sample sequenced in a study of T cells expressing NK-cell markers. TCRdb reprocessed the 5' RACE reads, keeping one entry per CDR3 protein, no DNA. Reported are 400,000 to 500,000 distinct CDR3 sequences; the ten largest clones contain approximately 6.8%. Specimen: blood T cells: a sorted CD56 or NKG2C T cell subset, CD4+ or CD8+ T cells, or bulk PBMC T cells (not recorded which). These receptors came from a woman between 18 and 70 years old in good health.

The chain joins TRBV10-2 to TRBJ2-1. Germline values: CDR1 WSHSY, CDR2 SAAADI. There are 14 residues in the CDR3. The chain's CDR3 is CASSESVYGNEQFF.

The rearrangement joins TRBV12-3 or TRBV12-4 to TRBJ2-5. The CDR3 has 11 residues. CDR3 residues: CASSPSQTQYF.

V usage is TRBV12-3 or TRBV12-4 and J usage is TRBJ2-7; TCRdb selects TRBD2, and the lack of DNA leaves this call unchecked. The CDR3 extends over 15 amino acids. This chain's CDR3 is CASSLGLAGIREQYF.

The rearrangement links TRBV7-9 to TRBJ1-2; with no DNA, the TCRdb D assignment of TRBD1 cannot be verified. The CDR3 spans 13 residues. Germline loops: CDR1 SEHNR, CDR2 FQNEAQ (reference sequence). CDR3 sequence reads: CASSMTGGAGYTF. The entire variable domain, with the rest obtained from reference TRBV7-9 and TRBJ1-2, is as follows: DTGVSQNPRHKITKRGQNVTFRCDPISEHNRLYWYRQTLGQGPEFLTYFQNEAQLEKSRLLSDRFSAERPKGSFSTLEIQRTEQGDSAMYLCASSMTGGAGYTFGSGTRLTVV.

The chain carries TRBV18 and TRBJ1-2; the D gene TCRdb calls, TRBD1, cannot be checked with no DNA. This CDR3 contains 13 residues. Germline CDR1 reads KGHSH; CDR2 reads LQKENI. CDR3 loop: CASLGTDNYGYTF.

The chain couples TRBV24-1 to TRBJ2-3; TCRdb proposes TRBD2, but this gene call is untestable without DNA. The CDR3 sequence is 14 residues long. Germline V gene lookup returns CDR1 KGHDR and CDR2 SFDVKD. The CDR3 loop reads CATSDSGGDNTQYF.

The chain links TRBV19 to TRBJ2-5; checking the TCRdb D call of TRBD2 is not possible without DNA. Germline-derived CDR1 and CDR2 are LNHDA and SQIVND (reference sequence). The CDR3 covers 14 residues. CDR3 loop: CASRNRIAEETQYF.

The chain is built from TRBV4-1 and TRBJ2-1; the TCRdb D gene call, TRBD1, has no DNA to confirm it. The CDR3 extends over 14 amino acids. Germline lookup yields CDR1 MGHRA and CDR2 YSYEKL. The CDR3 loop reads CASRNGGAYNEQFF.

The chain uses TRBV5-1 and TRBJ1-5; TCRdb's D call, TRBD1, is unchecked because there is no DNA. Per the germline V gene, CDR1 is SGHRS and CDR2 is YFSETQ. The CDR3 totals 15 residues. The chain's CDR3 is CASSFAGGHGQPQHF.

The chain joins TRBV2 to TRBJ1-3; TCRdb proposes TRBD1, but this gene call is untestable without DNA. CDR1 is SNHLY and CDR2 is FYNNEI in the germline V gene. CDR3 length equals 14 residues. CDR3 protein: CASSEMGPGNTIYF.

The chain carries TRBV10-3 and TRBJ2-1; the D gene TCRdb calls, TRBD1, cannot be checked with no DNA. The CDR3 is 17 residues long. Germline V lookup: CDR1 ENHRY, CDR2 SYGVKD. Here the CDR3 reads CAISDQAGQVSPQGQFF.

This chain uses TRBV12-3 or TRBV12-4 with TRBJ2-3; TCRdb's D gene call, TRBD2, goes unchecked for lack of DNA. This CDR3 is 15 amino acids long. CDR3 protein: CASRPGGLFTDTQYF.

The chain recombines TRBV6-5 with TRBJ1-5; TCRdb calls TRBD1, which cannot be checked without DNA. CDR1 MNHEY and CDR2 SVGAGI come from the germline V gene. This CDR3 comprises 13 residues. This chain's CDR3 is CASSYTRVEPQHF.

The gene calls are TRBV6-5 and TRBJ1-3; the D call of TRBD1 rests on TCRdb alone, since no DNA is present to check it. Looked up from germline, CDR1 is MNHEY and CDR2 is SVGAGI. This CDR3 comprises 14 residues. The CDR3 sequence is CASTLGAPGNTIYF.